The source of this T cell receptor (beta chain) is a study of tumor and adjacent non-tumor tissue in lung cancer. Regarding the study as a whole: Tumor TCR diversity, when higher, was linked to shorter survival. Significantly higher TCR diversity was found in tumor than normal lung.

TCRbeta libraries were built with three rounds of nested PCR, modified from ARM-PCR. TCRdb recomputed calls from the multiplex PCR reads with MiXCR, one row per CDR3 protein. The repertoire consists of around 70,000 distinct CDR3 sequences, with about 80% occurring once and the leading ten covering over 25%. This sample's RNA came from whole unsorted tissue. The V gene's germline CDR1 is SGHAT and CDR2 FQDESV (reference sequence). This CDR3 is 13 amino acids long. Trimming stripped 0 bases from V and 7 bases from J, with 9 bases between. To note about this clonotype: The antigen remains unidentified. No conserved phenylalanine or tryptophan is present at the end of the CDR3, so a read error is the likely explanation.

V is TRBV11-1 and J is TRBJ1-1; D is undetermined. The clonotype comes from a man aged 55-75 years with non-small cell lung cancer. Sequencing was performed on lung tumor tissue. The CDR3 loop reads CASSLAPGIEAFV. The CDR3, as DNA: TGTGCCAGCAGCTTAGCGCCGGGGATTGAAGCTTTCGTT.